The next 14 T cell receptor beta chains were all read from a single sample in a study of PD-1 blockade in classical Hodgkin lymphoma. Assay: immunoSEQ multiplex PCR; the TCRdb copy retains only in-frame clones and omits some. The data contain around 91,000 clones, about nine tenths of them seen just once; the ten biggest clones take up around 20%. Relapse after autologous stem cell transplantation occurred in every patient, and brentuximab vedotin exposure varied. This specimen was peripheral blood mononuclear cells (PBMCs), taken at baseline. Every receptor here comes from a human donor with classical Hodgkin lymphoma.

This clone showed up just a few times. The V and J genes are TRBV5-1 and TRBJ2-7; D is ambiguous. This CDR3 is built from 16 residues. The germline V and J ends were trimmed by 5 bases and 0 bases, with 18 bases remaining between them. Germline CDR1 SGHRS, CDR2 YFSETQ. CDR3 DNA sequence: TGCGCCAGCAGTACCGGGCTGGCAGATAGCTCCTACGAGCAGTACTTC. Protein sequence: CASSTGLADSSYEQYF.

This chain uses TRBV7-6 with TRBJ2-7; D possibly uses TRBD1 or TRBD2 (7 bases each). This CDR3 comprises 16 residues. CDR1 is SGHVS, CDR2 FNYEAQ, per germline. Trimming cost V 5 bases and J 2 bases, with 19 bases left between them. Here the CDR3 DNA reads TGTGCCAGCAGCATCCAGGGGGGGGAGGGACCCTACGAGCAGTACTTC. Translation: CASSIQGGEGPYEQYF.

The gene calls are TRBV7-9 and TRBJ2-2, with 9 bases matching TRBD1. The V gene's germline CDR1 is SEHNR and CDR2 FQNEAQ (reference sequence). CDR3 length equals 14 residues. The junction had 6 bases not matched to a gene; V was cut back by 6 bases and J by 7 bases. Written as DNA, the CDR3 is TGTGCCAGCAGGTCGGGACAGGGTAACGGGGAGCTGTTTTTT. As protein: CASRSGQGNGELFF.

In its sample, this clone was seen a few times. The chain recombines TRBV13 with TRBJ1-2; a possible D gene is TRBD1 (5 bases). Trimming left V 0 bases short and J 4 bases short, with 15 bases between. This CDR3 contains 16 residues. Germline assignment: CDR1 PRHDT and CDR2 FYEKMQ (reference sequence). CDR3 sequence (DNA): TGTGCCAGCAGCTTAGGCCATCACCGGGACGGCTATGGCTACACCTTC. This sequence encodes CASSLGHHRDGYGYTF.

This clone was counted once. The V call is TRBV25-1, the J call TRBJ2-7; D remains unclear. This CDR3 is 14 amino acids long. Per germline, CDR1 MGHDK and CDR2 SYGVNS. The V end lost 1 base, the J end lost 5 bases, and 12 bases lay between the germline ends. CDR3 residues: CASSEFPTDDEQYF. In DNA form, the CDR3 reads TGTGCCAGCAGTGAATTTCCGACCGACGACGAGCAGTACTTC.

The chain couples TRBV29-1 to TRBJ2-5; 10 nucleotides match TRBD2. The germline CDR1 and CDR2 sequences are SQVTM and ANQGSEA. The CDR3 contains 12 residues. The CDR3 bases are TGCAGTACTAGCGGGGTCCGGGAGACCCAGTACTTC. Its protein product is CSTSGVRETQYF.

V and J are TRBV5-4 and TRBJ2-7, with D unclear. The germline CDR1 and CDR2 sequences are SGHNT and YYREEE (reference sequence). Trimming removed 1 base from V and 5 bases from J, with 7 bases in between. The CDR3 is 12 residues long. CDR3 bases: TGTGCCAGCAGCTTGAGCCGCCACGAGCAGTACTTC. It specifies CASSLSRHEQYF.

V gene TRBV5-8 combines with J gene TRBJ1-5; D might be TRBD1 (6 bases). The CDR3 contains 16 residues. Germline CDR1 is SGHTS and CDR2 is YDEGEE. V was pared by 0 bases and J by 5 bases, with 15 bases between. The CDR3 spells CASSLDSGEVDQPQHF. The CDR3, as DNA: TGTGCCAGCAGCTTGGATTCAGGGGAGGTGGATCAGCCCCAGCATTTT.

The gene calls are TRBV6-6 and TRBJ1-1; D gene uncertain. The germline V and J ends were trimmed by 2 bases and 1 base, with 5 bases remaining between them. Germline V CDR1 and CDR2: MNHNY, SVGAGI (reference sequence). The CDR3 consists of 13 residues. The CDR3, as DNA: TGTGCCAGCAGTTACGAACAGAACACTGAAGCTTTCTTT. As protein: CASSYEQNTEAFF.

The gene calls are TRBV28 and TRBJ2-3; no clear D gene. Germline lookup yields CDR1 MDHEN and CDR2 SYDVKM. This CDR3 has 12 amino acids. V lost 4 bases and J 6 bases, leaving 8 bases between the germline ends. The chain's CDR3 is CASSSGIDTQYF. CDR3 in DNA: TGTGCCAGCAGTTCGGGCATCGATACGCAGTATTTT. The variable domain in full, with the rest retrieved from reference TRBV28 and TRBJ2-3, is DVKVTQSSRYLVKRTGEKVFLECVQDMDHENMFWYRQDPGLGLRLIYFSYDVKMKEKGDIPEGYSVSREKKERFSLILESASTNQTSMYLCASSSGIDTQYFGPGTRLTVL.

This clone has a single count. The chain links TRBV27 to TRBJ2-2; D gene uncertain. V lost 7 bases, J lost 2 bases, and 14 bases lay in between. Germline V gene sequence: CDR1 MNHEY, CDR2 SMNVEV (reference sequence). This CDR3 is 15 amino acids long. CDR3 sequence: CASKVQHLNTGELFF. CDR3 bases: TGTGCCAGCAAGGTCCAGCACCTTAACACCGGGGAGCTGTTTTTT.

As DNA, the CDR3 is TGTGCCAGCAGTACCTGGACTAGCGGGAGAAATGAGCAGTTCTTC. This translates into CASSTWTSGRNEQFF. V is TRBV27 and J is TRBJ2-1, with TRBD2 identical over 13 bases. The CDR3 has 15 residues. The germline gives CDR1 MNHEY, CDR2 SMNVEV (reference sequence). V dropped 5 bases and J dropped 7; count of bases not matched to a gene: 5.

The V call is TRBV4-1, the J call TRBJ2-7; the match to TRBD2 covers 9 bases. CDR1 MGHRA and CDR2 YSYEKL come from the germline V gene. The V segment lost 0 bases and the J segment 2 bases; nucleotides outside the gene matches: 8. The CDR3 is 17 residues long. In DNA, the CDR3 is TGCGCCAGCAGCCAAGACCGCGGGGGGGCAGGGACCTACGAGCAGTACTTC. Translated, it gives CASSQDRGGAGTYEQYF.

The V and J genes are TRBV11-3 and TRBJ2-3; D remains ambiguous. Germline CDR1 and CDR2: SGHNT and YENEEA. Trimming removed 5 bases at V and 4 bases at J, with 10 bases between. This CDR3 has 13 amino acids. The CDR3: CASSLTPADTQYF. Here the CDR3 DNA reads TGTGCCAGCAGCCTAACCCCCGCAGATACGCAGTATTTT. Drawing the rest from reference TRBV11-3 and TRBJ2-3, the complete variable domain is EAGVVQSPRYKIIEKKQPVAFWCNPISGHNTLYWYLQNLGQGPELLIRYENEEAVDDSQLPKDRFSAERLKGVDSTLKIQPAELGDSAVYLCASSLTPADTQYFGPGTRLTVL.